This T cell receptor (beta chain) was retrieved from a study of blood T cell repertoires in COVID-19. At the level of the study: Researchers got acute and convalescent COVID-19 samples from the United States, Italy and Spain. Sources were T cells, B-cell-depleted T cells, or PBMCs; the material itself was cDNA or gDNA.

The CDR3 is 14 amino acids. With V trimmed by 4 bases and J by 5 bases, 6 bases remained unmatched. Per germline, CDR1 SNHLY and CDR2 FYNNEI. In the original workflow: Amplification of reference gene primers provided the estimated nucleated cell counts. The assay was immunoSEQ multiplex PCR, and TCRdb's table has in-frame clones only and misses some. That table furnishes V, J and clone size, whereas the DNA furnished D and trimming. The sample has 350,000 to 450,000 clones, 85% seen once; the top ten hold approximately 3.6%. This sequence was found in a woman between 18 and 29 years old with acute or convalescent COVID-19. Sequencing was carried out using peripheral blood. The chain recombines TRBV2 with TRBJ2-5; 8 nucleotides align to TRBD1. The DNA for the CDR3 is TGTGCCAGCAGTGGACAGGGGAGAGGGGAGACCCAGTACTTC. Protein sequence: CASSGQGRGETQYF.